The clone carrying this TCR beta chain was detected only a few times. Its antigen is still unknown. This sample is drawn from a study of CD8+ T cells in alopecia areata. General study findings and limits: On tofacitinib, scalp clonality and expanded CD8+ clones among top 100 fell significantly. An increase in clonality over normal scalp was evident in lesional scalp, especially alopecia totalis/universalis.

After isolation, RNA underwent reverse transcription to generate cDNA as the sequencing template. Assay: immunoSEQ multiplex PCR; the TCRdb copy retains only in-frame clones and omits some. This table holds approximately 200,000 clones, around 43% found once. Treatment meaning: oral pan-JAK inhibitor, 5-10 mg twice daily. Germline-derived CDR1 and CDR2 are GTSNPN and SVGIG (reference sequence). Trimming cost V 4 bases and J 4 bases; bases outside gene matches: 7. The CDR3 totals 13 residues. V usage is TRBV30 and J usage is TRBJ2-7; TRBD1 aligns across 7 bases. The TCR sequence derives from a human donor with alopecia areata. This material consisted of CD4+ T cells sorted from blood, taken at approximately week 36, from a patient treated with tofacitinib. In nucleotides, the CDR3 is TGTGCCTGGAAGAGGGGGCTTCGGTACGAGCAGTACTTC. Encoded protein: CAWKRGLRYEQYF.